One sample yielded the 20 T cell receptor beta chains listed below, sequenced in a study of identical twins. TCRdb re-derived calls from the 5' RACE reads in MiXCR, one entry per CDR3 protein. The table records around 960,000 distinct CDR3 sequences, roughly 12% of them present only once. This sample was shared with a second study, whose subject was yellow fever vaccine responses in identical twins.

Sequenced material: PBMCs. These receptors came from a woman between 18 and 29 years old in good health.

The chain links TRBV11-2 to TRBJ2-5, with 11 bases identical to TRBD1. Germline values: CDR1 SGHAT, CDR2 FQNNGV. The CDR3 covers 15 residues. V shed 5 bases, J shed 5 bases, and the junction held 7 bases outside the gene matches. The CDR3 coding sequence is TGTGCCAGCAGCACCGGGACAGGGGGTTGGGAGACCCAGTACTTC. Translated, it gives CASSTGTGGWETQYF.

CDR3 in amino acids: CASSPTRNSYEQYF. CDR3 DNA sequence: TGTGCCAGCTCCCCTACACGTAACTCCTACGAGCAGTACTTC. The chain carries TRBV6-1 and TRBJ2-7; D gene ambiguous. The CDR3 extends over 14 amino acids. From germline, CDR1 is MNHNS and CDR2 SASEGT. Deletions cut 8 bases from V and 0 bases from J, with 14 bases between.

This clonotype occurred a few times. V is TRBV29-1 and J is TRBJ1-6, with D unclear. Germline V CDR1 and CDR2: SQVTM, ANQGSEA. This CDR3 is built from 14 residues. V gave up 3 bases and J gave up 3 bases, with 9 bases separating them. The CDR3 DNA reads TGCAGCGTTGAGAAACAAATCTATAATTCACCCCTCCACTTT. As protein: CSVEKQIYNSPLHF.

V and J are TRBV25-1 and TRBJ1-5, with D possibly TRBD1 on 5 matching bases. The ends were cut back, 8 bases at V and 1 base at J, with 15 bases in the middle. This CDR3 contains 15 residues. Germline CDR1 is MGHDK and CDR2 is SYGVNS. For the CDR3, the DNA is TGTGCCAGCTCAGGGCCGGGGGACAGCAATCAGCCCCAGCATTTT. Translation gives CASSGPGDSNQPQHF. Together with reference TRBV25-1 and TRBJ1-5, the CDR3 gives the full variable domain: EADIYQTPRYLVIGTGKKITLECSQTMGHDKMYWYQQDPGMELHLIHYSYGVNSTEKGDLSSESTVSRIRTEHFPLTLESARPSHTSQYLCASSGPGDSNQPQHFGDGTRLSIL.

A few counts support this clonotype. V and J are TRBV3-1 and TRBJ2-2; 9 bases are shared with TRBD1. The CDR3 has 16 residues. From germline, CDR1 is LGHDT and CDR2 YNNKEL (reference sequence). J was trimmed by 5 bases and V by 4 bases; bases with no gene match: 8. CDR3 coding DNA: TGTGCCAGCAGCCCCCCCACAGGGGGCGAGACCGGGGAGCTGTTTTTT. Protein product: CASSPPTGGETGELFF.

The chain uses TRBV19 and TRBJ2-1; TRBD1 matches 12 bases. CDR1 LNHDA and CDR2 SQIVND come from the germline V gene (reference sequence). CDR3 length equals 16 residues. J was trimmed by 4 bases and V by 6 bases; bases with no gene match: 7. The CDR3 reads CASRTGTGGAYNEQFF. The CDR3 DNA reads TGTGCCAGTAGAACCGGGACAGGGGGCGCGTACAATGAGCAGTTCTTC.

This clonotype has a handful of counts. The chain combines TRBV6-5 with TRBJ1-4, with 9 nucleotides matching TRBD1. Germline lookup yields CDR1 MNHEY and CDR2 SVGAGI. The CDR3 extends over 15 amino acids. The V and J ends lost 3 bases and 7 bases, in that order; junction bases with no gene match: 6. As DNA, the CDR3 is TGTGCCAGCAGTTATCGGACAGGGGTGTTTGAAAAACTGTTTTTT. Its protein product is CASSYRTGVFEKLFF.

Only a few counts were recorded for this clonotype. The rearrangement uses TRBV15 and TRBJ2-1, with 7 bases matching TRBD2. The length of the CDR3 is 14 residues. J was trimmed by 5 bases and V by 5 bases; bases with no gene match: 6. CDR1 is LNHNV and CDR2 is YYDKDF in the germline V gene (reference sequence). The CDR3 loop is CATSYRLADNEQFF. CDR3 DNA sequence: TGTGCCACCAGCTATCGACTAGCCGACAATGAGCAGTTCTTC.

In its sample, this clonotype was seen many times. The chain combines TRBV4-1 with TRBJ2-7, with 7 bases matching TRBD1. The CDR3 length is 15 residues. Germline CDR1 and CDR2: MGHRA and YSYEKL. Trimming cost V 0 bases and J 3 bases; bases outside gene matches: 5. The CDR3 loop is CASSQERGRIYEQYF. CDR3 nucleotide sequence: TGCGCCAGCAGCCAAGAAAGGGGGCGTATCTACGAGCAGTACTTC.

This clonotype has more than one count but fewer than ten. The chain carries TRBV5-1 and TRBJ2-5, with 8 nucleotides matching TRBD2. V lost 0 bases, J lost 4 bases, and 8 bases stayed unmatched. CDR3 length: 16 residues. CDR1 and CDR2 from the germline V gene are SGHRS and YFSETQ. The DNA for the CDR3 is TGCGCCAGCAGCTTGGTCCCGGGACTAGTGAGAGAGACCCAGTACTTC. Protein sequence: CASSLVPGLVRETQYF.

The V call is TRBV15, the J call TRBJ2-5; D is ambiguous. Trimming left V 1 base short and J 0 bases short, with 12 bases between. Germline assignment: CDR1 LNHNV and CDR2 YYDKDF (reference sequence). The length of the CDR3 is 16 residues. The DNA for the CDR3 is TGTGCCACCAGCAGAGTTCCTCAGAATCACCAAGAGACCCAGTACTTC. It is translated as CATSRVPQNHQETQYF. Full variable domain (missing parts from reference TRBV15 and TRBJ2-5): DAMVIQNPRYQVTQFGKPVTLSCSQTLNHNVMYWYQQKSSQAPKLLFHYYDKDFNNEADTPDNFQSRRPNTSFCFLDIRSPGLGDTAMYLCATSRVPQNHQETQYFGPGTRLLVL.

The CDR3 region has the DNA TGTGCCAGTAGTACCGCCGGGCACCACAATGAGCAGTTCTTC. Amino acids: CASSTAGHHNEQFF. The chain has TRBV19 and TRBJ2-1; D ambiguous. Per germline, CDR1 LNHDA and CDR2 SQIVND (reference sequence). The CDR3 runs to 14 residues. V was shortened by 4 bases and J by 5 bases, with 12 bases between the two germline ends.

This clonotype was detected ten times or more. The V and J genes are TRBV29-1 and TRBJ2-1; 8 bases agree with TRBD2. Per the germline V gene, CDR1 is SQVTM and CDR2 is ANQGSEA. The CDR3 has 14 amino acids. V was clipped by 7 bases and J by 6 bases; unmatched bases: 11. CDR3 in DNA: TGCAGCGGAACCCCCCAGGCGGGGGGCAATGAGCAGTTCTTC. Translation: CSGTPQAGGNEQFF.

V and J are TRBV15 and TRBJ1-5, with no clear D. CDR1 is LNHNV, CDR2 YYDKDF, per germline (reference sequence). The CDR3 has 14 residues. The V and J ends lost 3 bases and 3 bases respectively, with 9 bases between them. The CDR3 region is CATSSDSANQPQHF. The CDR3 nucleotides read TGTGCCACCAGCAGCGACTCGGCCAATCAGCCCCAGCATTTT.

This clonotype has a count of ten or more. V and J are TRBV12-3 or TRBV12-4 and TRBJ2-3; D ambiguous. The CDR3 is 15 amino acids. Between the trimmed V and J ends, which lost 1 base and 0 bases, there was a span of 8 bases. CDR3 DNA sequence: TGTGCCAGCAGTTTAGGGGTCCCTAGCACAGATACGCAGTATTTT. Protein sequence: CASSLGVPSTDTQYF.

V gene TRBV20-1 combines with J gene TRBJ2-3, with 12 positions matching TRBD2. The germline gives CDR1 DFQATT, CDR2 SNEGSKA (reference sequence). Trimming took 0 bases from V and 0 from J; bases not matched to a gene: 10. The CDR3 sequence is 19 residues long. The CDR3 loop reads CSARDFLAGGPFSTDTQYF. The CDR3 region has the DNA TGCAGTGCTAGAGATTTTCTAGCGGGGGGGCCCTTTAGCACAGATACGCAGTATTTT.

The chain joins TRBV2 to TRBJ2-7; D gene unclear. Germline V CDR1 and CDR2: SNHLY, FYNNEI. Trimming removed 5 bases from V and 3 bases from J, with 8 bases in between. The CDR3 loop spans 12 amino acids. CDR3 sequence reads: CASSPKVYEQYF. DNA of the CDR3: TGTGCCAGCAGTCCAAAGGTCTACGAGCAGTACTTC.

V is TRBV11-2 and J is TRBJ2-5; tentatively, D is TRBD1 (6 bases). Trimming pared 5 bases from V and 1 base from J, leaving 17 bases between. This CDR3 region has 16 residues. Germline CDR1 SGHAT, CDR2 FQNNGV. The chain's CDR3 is CASSLTGLTAQETQYF. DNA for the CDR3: TGTGCCAGCAGCCTAACAGGGTTGACGGCCCAAGAGACCCAGTACTTC.

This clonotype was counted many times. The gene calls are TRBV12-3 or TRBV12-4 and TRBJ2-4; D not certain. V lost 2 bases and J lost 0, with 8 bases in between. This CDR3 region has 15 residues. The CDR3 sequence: CASSLSDLAKNIQYF. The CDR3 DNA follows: TGTGCCAGCAGTTTATCGGACCTAGCCAAAAACATTCAGTACTTC.

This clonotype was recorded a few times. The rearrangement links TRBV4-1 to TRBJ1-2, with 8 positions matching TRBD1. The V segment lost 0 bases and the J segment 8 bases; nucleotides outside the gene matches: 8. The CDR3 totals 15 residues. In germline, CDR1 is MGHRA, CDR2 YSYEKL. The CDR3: CASSQDSGQGRGYTF. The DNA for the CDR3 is TGCGCCAGCAGCCAAGATTCTGGACAGGGTCGGGGCTACACCTTC.